In this sample, the clone carrying this T cell receptor beta chain turned up once. This specimen comes from a study of CD8 T cell repertoires and HIV-1 epitope variants. Study background: Each of Twenty-five Gag and Nef epitope peptides stimulated a separate culture. Control wells had CMV/EBV/flu peptides, negative Ebola AY9, or no peptide. Equal numbers of autologous T cell-negative cells presented antigen to enriched T cells.

Using immunoSEQ multiplex PCR, the repertoire was profiled, and TCRdb retains in-frame clones only, with some absent. The data show about 95,000 clones, 74% seen once. The sample comprised uncultured baseline CD8+ T cells from peripheral blood mononuclear cells (PBMCs). This sequence was found in a male donor with HIV.

CDR3 in DNA: TGCGCCAGCGGTCCACTAAAGAACACCGGGGAGCTGTTTTTT. Protein sequence: CASGPLKNTGELFF. V usage is TRBV5-1 and J usage is TRBJ2-2; D call uncertain. The CDR3 runs 14 residues. V lost 7 bases and J lost 1, with 11 bases in between. CDR1 SGHRS and CDR2 YFSETQ come from the germline V gene.